The 8 T cell receptor beta chains presented below share a single source sample, sequenced in a study of cytomegalovirus exposure and HLA in healthy donors. Libraries were prepared by immunoSEQ multiplex PCR; TCRdb keeps only in-frame clonotypes and omits some of them. The sample yields 200,000 to 250,000 clones, about nine tenths seen once. The sample taken for sequencing was PBMCs. The receptors come from a woman between 18 and 29 years old in good health and CMV-seronegative.

This rearrangement joins TRBV7-6 to TRBJ1-1, with TRBD1 identical over 7 bases. V was pared by 4 bases and J by 0 bases, with 8 bases of the junction left unmatched. This CDR3 comprises 16 residues. CDR1 SGHVS and CDR2 FNYEAQ come from the germline V gene. The CDR3 loop is CASSSGQTNMNTEAFF. For the CDR3, the DNA is TGTGCCAGCAGCTCGGGACAGACTAATATGAACACTGAAGCTTTCTTT.

V and J are TRBV5-1 and TRBJ1-2, with 7 bases identical to TRBD1. The V gene's germline CDR1 is SGHRS and CDR2 YFSETQ. After removal of 0 bases from V and 4 bases from J, the junction contained 6 bases not matched to a gene. CDR3 length: 15 residues. The chain's CDR3 is CASSLVPRGVYGYTF. The CDR3 DNA follows: TGCGCCAGCAGCTTGGTCCCCAGGGGGGTCTATGGCTACACCTTC.

This rearrangement joins TRBV28 to TRBJ2-1; TRBD2 aligns across 10 bases. The CDR3 is made up of 15 amino acids. The ends lost 7 bases at V and 10 bases at J; junction bases unmatched: 13. The germline CDR1 and CDR2 sequences are MDHEN and SYDVKM. As DNA, the CDR3 is TGTGCCAGCACTCCGCTTCAGGGACTAGCGAGCGAGCAGTTCTTC. Amino acids: CASTPLQGLASEQFF. Complete variable domain (other parts from reference TRBV28 and TRBJ2-1): DVKVTQSSRYLVKRTGEKVFLECVQDMDHENMFWYRQDPGLGLRLIYFSYDVKMKEKGDIPEGYSVSREKKERFSLILESASTNQTSMYLCASTPLQGLASEQFFGPGTRLTVL.

This rearrangement joins TRBV29-1 to TRBJ1-2; D may be TRBD1 (5 bases). V lost 0 bases and J lost 8, with 13 bases in between. Germline V gene sequence: CDR1 SQVTM, CDR2 ANQGSEA. This CDR3 comprises 13 residues. In nucleotides, the CDR3 is TGCAGCGTTGAAGATCCGGGGAGGGGAGGCTACACCTTC. This encodes CSVEDPGRGGYTF.

This clone showed up just a few times. The chain recombines TRBV28 with TRBJ1-3; weak D call: TRBD1 (5 bases). V gave up 6 bases and J gave up 0 bases, with 12 bases separating them. CDR3 length: 15 residues. Germline V gene lookup returns CDR1 MDHEN and CDR2 SYDVKM. The CDR3 DNA reads as TGTGCCAGCAGCCCACTCACAGGCTCTGGAAACACCATATATTTT. Protein sequence: CASSPLTGSGNTIYF.

The J gene is TRBJ2-7, the V gene TRBV7-6; D is possibly TRBD2 (6 bases). The CDR3 sequence is 14 residues long. V lost 5 bases and J 4 bases, leaving 15 bases between the germline ends. Germline V gene data show CDR1 as SGHVS and CDR2 as FNYEAQ. CDR3: CASSQRVADYEQYF. CDR3 bases: TGTGCCAGCAGCCAGCGGGTTGCAGATTACGAGCAGTACTTC.

This clone was counted between two and nine times. The chain joins TRBV28 to TRBJ1-2, with TRBD1 as a possible D gene (6 bases). V lost 7 bases to trimming and J lost 8 bases, with 14 bases between them. The CDR3 length is 12 residues. CDR1 is MDHEN and CDR2 is SYDVKM in the germline V gene. The CDR3 spells CASTQDSRGYTF. The CDR3 DNA reads as TGTGCCAGCACCCAGGACAGTCGGGGCTACACCTTC.

The chain couples TRBV6-4 to TRBJ1-1; 7 bases align to TRBD1. CDR1 is MRHNA and CDR2 is SNTAGT in the germline V gene. V shed 2 bases and J 4 bases; nucleotides not matched to a gene: 1. The CDR3 sequence is 13 residues long. CDR3 DNA sequence: TGTGCCAGCAGTGACCAGGGGGTCACTGAAGCTTTCTTT. This codes for CASSDQGVTEAFF.